Each of the 26 T cell receptor beta chains below was sequenced from the same sample in a study of T cells in Graves' hyperthyroidism and ophthalmopathy. RNA transcripts yielded amplified TCR beta CDR3 regions. First-round RT-PCR with HTBI primers amplified the TCR CDR3 region. Using its own MiXCR run on the multiplex PCR reads, TCRdb lists one record per CDR3 protein. This sample yields fewer than 650,000 distinct CDR3 sequences, of which about 15% are seen a single time; over 3.5% belongs to the top ten. Specimen: blood. The source of these receptors is a woman aged 35 to 49 with Graves' ophthalmopathy.

The chain employs TRBV5-6 and TRBJ2-7, with D possibly being TRBD1 (6 bases). The CDR3 sequence is 14 residues long. From germline, CDR1 is SGHDT and CDR2 YYEEEE. V was trimmed by 1 base and J by 7 bases, leaving 15 bases between them. CDR3 in amino acids: CASSLKGVTGEQYF. For the CDR3, the DNA is TGTGCCAGCAGCTTGAAGGGGGTAACGGGTGAGCAGTACTTC.

There are many counts of this clonotype. The CDR3 here is CASSYSSVMNTEAFF. As DNA, the CDR3 is TGTGCCAGCAGTTACTCGAGCGTTATGAACACTGAAGCTTTCTTT. The chain couples TRBV6-5 to TRBJ1-1; D unresolved. The CDR3 is 15 residues long. CDR1 and CDR2 from the germline V gene are MNHEY and SVGAGI. V was cut by 0 bases and J by 0 bases, with 8 bases left in between.

This clonotype was seen repeatedly, ten times or more. The gene calls are TRBV20-1 and TRBJ2-7; D might be TRBD2 (6 bases). The V gene lost 4 bases and the J gene lost 2 bases, with 12 bases spanning the gap. CDR3 length equals 13 residues. CDR1 and CDR2 from the germline V gene are DFQATT and SNEGSKA (reference sequence). CDR3 region: CSAKRRATYEQYF. As DNA, the CDR3 is TGCAGTGCTAAGAGGAGGGCCACCTACGAGCAGTACTTC.

The chain couples TRBV6-1 to TRBJ2-7; D may be TRBD2 (6 bases). Germline-derived CDR1 and CDR2 are MNHNS and SASEGT. The CDR3 runs to 13 residues. V gave up 11 bases and J gave up 4 bases, with 18 bases separating them. As DNA, the CDR3 is TGTGCCTGCGCGGGGCAGACCCTGTACGAGCAGTACTTC. Its translation is CACAGQTLYEQYF.

This clonotype was recorded at least ten times. This rearrangement joins TRBV12-3 or TRBV12-4 to TRBJ2-5; 11 bases are shared with TRBD2. Trimming took 5 bases from V and 4 from J; bases not matched to a gene: 3. The CDR3 runs to 14 residues. As DNA, the CDR3 is TGTGCCAGCAGTCACGGACTAGCGGGAGAGACCCAGTACTTC. Translated, it gives CASSHGLAGETQYF.

The rearrangement joins TRBV5-8 to TRBJ2-2; D may be TRBD1 (5 bases). Trimming pared 0 bases from V and 4 bases from J, leaving 10 bases between. The CDR3 extends over 15 amino acids. Per the germline V gene, CDR1 is SGHTS and CDR2 is YDEGEE. For the CDR3, the DNA is TGTGCCAGCAGCTTGGAGGGGCTCCCCACCGGGGAGCTGTTTTTT. Its translation is CASSLEGLPTGELFF. Full variable domain (remainder filled in from reference TRBV5-8 and TRBJ2-2): EAGVTQSPTHLIKTRGQQATLRCSPISGHTSVYWYQQALGLGLQFLLWYDEGEERNRGNFPPRFSGRQFPNYSSELNVNALELEDSALYLCASSLEGLPTGELFFGEGSRLTVL.

This clonotype was seen at least ten times. This rearrangement joins TRBV10-2 to TRBJ1-3; D may be TRBD1 (5 bases). From germline, CDR1 is WSHSY and CDR2 SAAADI. The CDR3 is made up of 15 amino acids. V gave up 0 bases and J gave up 0 bases, with 6 bases separating them. DNA for the CDR3: TGCGCCAGCAGTGAGTCGCAGGGCTCTGGAAACACCATATATTTT. As protein: CASSESQGSGNTIYF.

This clonotype came up many times. The chain combines TRBV12-3 or TRBV12-4 with TRBJ2-7; 10 bases agree with TRBD2. This CDR3 spans 16 amino acids. V was clipped by 5 bases and J by 2 bases; unmatched bases: 9. The CDR3 DNA is TGTGCCAGCAGTCCTAATAGCGGGAGGTGGACCTACGAGCAGTACTTC. Its translation is CASSPNSGRWTYEQYF.

In this sample, this clonotype turned up many times. This CDR3 is CSAKLASNPYNEQFF. The CDR3 coding sequence is TGCAGTGCTAAACTAGCCTCCAATCCCTACAATGAGCAGTTCTTC. This sequence joins TRBV20-1 and TRBJ2-1, with a tentative D call TRBD2 (6 bases). Germline loops: CDR1 DFQATT, CDR2 SNEGSKA (reference sequence). Trimming removed 4 bases at V and 2 bases at J, with 15 bases between. This CDR3 comprises 15 residues.

This clonotype was recorded at least ten times. The V gene is TRBV12-3 or TRBV12-4, the J gene TRBJ2-5, with 10 bases fitting TRBD2. The CDR3 spans 18 residues. V was clipped by 2 bases and J by 2 bases; unmatched bases: 11. The CDR3 spells CASSLSSGRALWQETQYF. The CDR3, as DNA: TGTGCCAGCAGTTTATCAAGCGGGAGGGCCTTATGGCAAGAGACCCAGTACTTC.

This clonotype was recorded at least ten times. This sequence joins TRBV2 and TRBJ2-6; 10 nucleotides match TRBD2. The ends lost 7 bases at V and 16 bases at J; junction bases unmatched: 13. Germline CDR1 and CDR2: SNHLY and FYNNEI. This CDR3 comprises 14 residues. CDR3 in amino acids: CASTPDSGRLRLTF. The CDR3 DNA reads TGTGCCAGCACCCCGGATAGCGGGAGGTTACGACTGACTTTC.

This clonotype was found many times. This chain uses TRBV27 with TRBJ2-7; 12 bases line up with TRBD2. The V gene end was trimmed by 8 bases and the J gene end by 3 bases; junction bases not matched to a gene: 5. The length of the CDR3 is 14 residues. CDR1 and CDR2 (germline): MNHEY, SMNVEV (reference sequence). DNA for the CDR3: TGTGCCAGCGGCCAACTAGCGGGAGGCTACGAGCAGTACTTC. Its protein is CASGQLAGGYEQYF.

V usage is TRBV20-1 and J usage is TRBJ1-1; tentatively, D is TRBD1 (6 bases). Germline loops: CDR1 DFQATT, CDR2 SNEGSKA (reference sequence). V dropped 5 bases and J dropped 4 bases, with 17 bases sitting between them. This CDR3 is built from 14 residues. Written as DNA, the CDR3 is TGCAGTGCTTCCTTAGGGGGGGGAGGCACTGAAGCTTTCTTT. Its protein product is CSASLGGGGTEAFF.

The genes are TRBV5-1 and TRBJ1-3; tentative D call: TRBD1 (6 bases). V was pared by 3 bases and J by 6 bases, with 10 bases between. The germline V gene encodes CDR1 SGHRS and CDR2 YFSETQ. This CDR3 spans 13 amino acids. The CDR3 loop reads CASSSRTENTIYF. The CDR3 region has the DNA TGCGCCAGCAGCTCCAGGACAGAAAACACCATATATTTT.

The chain links TRBV30 to TRBJ2-3; maybe TRBD2 (5 bases). Germline V gene lookup returns CDR1 GTSNPN and CDR2 SVGIG (reference sequence). The CDR3 length is 14 residues. Trimming cost V 1 base and J 3 bases, with 11 bases left between them. In nucleotides, the CDR3 is TGTGCCTGGAGTGGCGAGGGCCGGACAGATACGCAGTATTTT. Its translation: CAWSGEGRTDTQYF.

This clonotype came up many times. The chain is built from TRBV28 and TRBJ2-5; the D gene is possibly TRBD2 (5 bases). Germline lookup yields CDR1 MDHEN and CDR2 SYDVKM. This CDR3 is built from 14 residues. V lost 7 bases, J lost 0 bases, and 12 bases lay in between. CDR3 nucleotides: TGTGCCAGCACGGAGCGGAGCTACCAAGAGACCCAGTACTTC. It is translated as CASTERSYQETQYF.

The CDR3 loop is CASGGTSRANVLTF. CDR3 DNA sequence: TGTGCCAGCGGGGGGACATCGAGGGCCAACGTCCTGACTTTC. The rearrangement links TRBV28 to TRBJ2-6; D possibly matches TRBD1 or TRBD2 (6 bases each). Germline V lookup: CDR1 MDHEN, CDR2 SYDVKM. The V end was cut by 8 bases, the J end by 5 bases, with 13 bases between. This CDR3 is built from 14 residues.

There are a few counts of this clonotype. The gene calls are TRBV9 and TRBJ2-7, with a possible D match to TRBD1 (6 bases). The CDR3 sequence is 15 residues long. Germline CDR1 SGDLS, CDR2 YYNGEE. Deletions cut 0 bases from V and 3 bases from J, with 13 bases between. The CDR3 protein is CASSVARGTYYEQYF. The CDR3 nucleotides are TGTGCCAGCAGCGTAGCTAGGGGGACATACTACGAGCAGTACTTC.

This clonotype was counted at least ten times. The chain employs TRBV2 and TRBJ2-5; D is unclear. Trimming cost V 5 bases and J 3 bases, with 7 bases left between them. Germline CDR1 reads SNHLY; CDR2 reads FYNNEI. There are 12 residues in the CDR3. CDR3: CASSTVKETQYF. DNA for the CDR3: TGTGCCAGCAGTACAGTGAAAGAGACCCAGTACTTC.

This clonotype was found many times. The J gene is TRBJ1-1, the V gene TRBV6-1; D not resolved. CDR3 length equals 14 residues. Germline V gene lookup returns CDR1 MNHNS and CDR2 SASEGT. The V and J ends lost 8 bases and 0 bases respectively, with 13 bases between them. The CDR3 nucleotides read TGTGCCAGCTCTTTGGGAATTCTGAACACTGAAGCTTTCTTT. Its protein product is CASSLGILNTEAFF.

This clonotype was seen repeatedly, ten times or more. The gene calls are TRBV6-1 and TRBJ2-7; no definite D call. CDR3 size: 12 residues. The germline V gene encodes CDR1 MNHNS and CDR2 SASEGT. V lost 5 bases to trimming and J lost 3 bases, with 8 bases between them. CDR3 amino acids: CASSKGYYEQYF. The CDR3 nucleotides are TGTGCCAGCAGTAAGGGTTACTACGAGCAGTACTTC.

This clonotype was recorded at least ten times. The chain combines TRBV6-2 or TRBV6-3 with TRBJ2-7; no definite D call. V was pared by 5 bases and J by 4 bases, with 18 bases between. The CDR3 spans 15 residues. Germline V CDR1 and CDR2: MNHEY, SVGEGT. The chain's CDR3 is CASSRPLDTAYEQYF. For the CDR3, the DNA is TGTGCCAGCAGTCGACCCCTCGACACGGCTTACGAGCAGTACTTC.

The gene calls are TRBV6-1 and TRBJ1-1; no clear D. Germline V gene lookup returns CDR1 MNHNS and CDR2 SASEGT. This CDR3 is 14 amino acids long. Trimming shortened V by 7 bases and J by 5 bases, and 17 bases separated the two germline ends. CDR3 in amino acids: CASTPSRALTEAFF. The DNA of the CDR3 is TGTGCCAGCACCCCCAGCCGGGCTTTAACTGAAGCTTTCTTT.

This clonotype appeared many times. This sequence joins TRBV30 and TRBJ1-1, with a tentative D call TRBD1 (5 bases). This CDR3 region has 13 residues. Germline CDR1 reads GTSNPN; CDR2 reads SVGIG (reference sequence). V was pared by 3 bases and J by 5 bases, with 13 bases between. CDR3 region: CAWRLDGGTEAFF. DNA of the CDR3: TGTGCCTGGAGGTTAGACGGGGGGACTGAAGCTTTCTTT.

This clonotype was seen many times. The V call is TRBV6-1, the J call TRBJ2-7; D is possibly TRBD2 (5 bases). This CDR3 has 14 residues. Germline-derived CDR1 and CDR2 are MNHNS and SASEGT. Trimming left V 6 bases short and J 5 bases short, with 17 bases between. As DNA, the CDR3 is TGTGCCAGCAGCCCACCGGGGTGGGCTGACGAGCAGTACTTC. Translating gives CASSPPGWADEQYF.

This clonotype was observed a handful of times. The chain couples TRBV10-2 to TRBJ1-2, with D possibly TRBD1 on 6 matching bases. Germline lookup yields CDR1 WSHSY and CDR2 SAAADI. The CDR3 consists of 13 residues. V gave up 3 bases and J gave up 8 bases, with 13 bases separating them. The CDR3: CASSDFGGRGYTF. The DNA of the CDR3 is TGCGCCAGCAGTGATTTTGGGGGGCGAGGCTACACCTTC.